These T cell receptor beta chains were read from a single sample in a study of blood T cell repertoires in COVID-19. Method: immunoSEQ multiplex PCR; TCRdb's copy keeps in-frame clones and lacks some. The data contain 300,000 to 400,000 clones, over 80% of them seen just once; the ten biggest clones take up over 6%. Material for sequencing was peripheral blood. These receptor sequences come from a woman aged 45-65 years with COVID-19, enrolled during active disease. The CDR3 runs from the conserved cysteine through the conserved F or W. Fields, in order: V gene, J gene, CDR3 protein.

TRBV11-1	TRBJ2-3	CASSPILGRAPDTQYF
TRBV10-3	TRBJ2-3	CAISVGTGITDTQYF
TRBV2	TRBJ2-7	CASRGGNSYEQYF
TRBV30	TRBJ1-4	CAWTLDSSTNEKLFF
TRBV4-3	TRBJ1-4	CASSPRGLATNEKLFF
TRBV6-7	TRBJ1-4	CASSYLGQLNEKLFF
TRBV18	TRBJ1-1	CASSGSTGVNTEAFF
TRBV7-2	TRBJ2-7	CASSSQRHEQYF
TRBV6-6	TRBJ2-1	CASSLGEGAGNEQFF
TRBV29-1	TRBJ2-3	CSGGLAGTADTQYF
TRBV12-3/TRBV12-4	TRBJ2-1	CASSNHRGQGWFF
TRBV4-1	TRBJ1-6	CASSQDNSPWTGTVSPLHF
TRBV6-5	TRBJ2-7	CASSSPTGAREQYF
TRBV30	TRBJ2-7	CAWSVGRRADQYF
TRBV4-1	TRBJ2-1	CASSHVQGTNEQFF
TRBV29-1	TRBJ2-7	CSVDKGLAGRSYEQYF
TRBV23-1	TRBJ2-1	CASTKRRDSKWSGYEQFF
TRBV10-3	TRBJ2-6	CAISGRAFWGVPSGANVLTF
TRBV13	TRBJ2-3	CASSLELAGARADTQYF
TRBV15	TRBJ1-3	CATSREYSSGNTIYF